This T cell receptor (beta chain) was sequenced during a study of beta chain features in type 1 diabetes. Study context: Nearly 110,000,000 sorted cells were examined across all samples. Notes on the study in general: Using cDNA template may skew counts toward highly expressing activated cells. TCRB CDR3s were moderately but significantly shorter in Type 1 diabetes patients in all four CD4+ subsets.

The CDR3 spans 14 residues. CDR1 is SQVTM, CDR2 ANQGSEA, per germline. V was pared by 6 bases and J by 2 bases, with 16 bases between. This clone was seen only a few times. Its target is unknown. Reverse transcription of all isolated RNA meant that expressed TCRB transcripts were sequenced. Some clones are missing from TCRdb's copy, which holds only in-frame ones; the method was immunoSEQ multiplex PCR. The sample includes roughly 340,000 clones, roughly 13% of them seen just once. This chain connects TRBV29-1 to TRBJ1-1, with a weak D call TRBD1 (5 bases). Sequencing used naive CD4+ T cells from blood. The TCR originated in a woman younger than 35 with type 1 diabetes. As DNA, the CDR3 is TGCAGCGTACACCGAGCGACAGCAAACACTGAAGCTTTCTTT. Translation: CSVHRATANTEAFF.